This T cell receptor beta chain was captured in a study of T-cell reconstitution after alpha-beta-depleted transplantation in children. About this clonotype: Its matching antigen is unknown.

The CDR3 covers 14 residues. The germline V gene encodes CDR1 LGHDT and CDR2 YNNKEL (reference sequence). The junction had 9 bases not matched to a gene; V was cut back by 7 bases and J by 5 bases. General observations from the study: Reportedly, roughly two months post-transplant, alpha-beta T cells arose from several hundred expanded graft clones. When one year had passed after transplant, most T-cell counts and diversity came from newly produced T cells. Surviving thymic progenitors and recipient T cells were the source of high TCRbeta diversity at day 60 in some patients.

Preparation of the TCRbeta library used unique molecular identifiers. A single record per CDR3 protein comes from TCRdb applying MiXCR to the PCR reads. The sample carries approximately 500,000 distinct CDR3 sequences, over 20% recorded once. This receptor was obtained from a boy under two years old with Wiskott-Aldrich syndrome, due to receive a stem cell transplant. Source: PBMCs, taken before TCRalphabeta/CD19-depleted stem cell transplant. V gene TRBV3-1 combines with J gene TRBJ2-5, with 8 bases aligning to TRBD2. The CDR3 reads CASNPAGGAETQYF. The CDR3 nucleotides are TGTGCCAGCAACCCTGCGGGGGGCGCGGAGACCCAGTACTTC.